This T cell receptor (beta chain) was obtained from a study of T-cell memory formation after mild COVID-19 listed by TCRdb under 2021. Context from the whole study: Most TCR sequence clusters were specific to one of the two donors. In two donors, T-cell clones that expanded and contracted after mild COVID-19 were followed by sequencing TCRalpha and TCRbeta repertoires longitudinally. Two young, previously healthy adult volunteers, one female and one male, were included in the cohort. What the authors observed across the whole study: Contracting CD4+ clones appeared mostly in the CM and EM memory subsets, whereas CD8+ clones were enriched in EMRA. The study included only a couple of mild cases, and larger cohorts that include severe cases with pre-infection samples were judged to be necessary. Some responding clones were found in pre-infection memory, which suggests that pre-existing cross-reactive memory T cells took part in the SARS-CoV-2 response. Whether the second-wave clones peaking on day 37 were SARS-CoV-2 specific was not confirmed. Clones that contracted from day 15 to 85 showed balanced CD4/CD8 phenotypes, whereas a second wave of clones that expanded from day 15 to 37 leaned towards CD4+.

In its sample, this clonotype was seen a few times. The specificity of this receptor is unknown. No clone much larger than this one lies a single base away; base qualities are absent. Ficoll-Paque density gradient centrifugation was the method used to isolate PBMCs. These reads were obtained on an Illumina NovaSeq 6000. TCRalpha and TCRbeta cDNA libraries were constructed by 5'RACE with constant-segment primers, with sample barcodes and unique molecular identifiers being introduced. Trizol reagent was used to extract RNA from every sample. The libraries were amplified in two PCR steps, and the second step added a second sample barcode and Illumina TruSeq adapters. Sequencing of libraries was performed on an Illumina NovaSeq with 2 x 150 bp paired-end reads. Concerning the study's data processing: With migec v1.2.7, reads were demultiplexed and then collapsed into UMI-guided consensus sequences. Using mixcr v2.1.11, UMI consensuses were aligned to TRA and TRB V and J templates and then assembled into clonotypes. A clonotype was counted as expanded or contracted only if both edgeR and NoisET called the change significant, with noise models trained on biological replicates. edgeR calls used a false discovery rate-adjusted p below 0.01 and a log2 fold-change threshold of 1. PCA with hierarchical clustering of max-normalized trajectories of the 1000 most abundant clonotypes was used as exploratory dynamics analysis. The CD4 or CD8 phenotype of responding clones was assigned using the separately sequenced CD4+ and CD8+ repertoires. TCRdb passed the public sequencing reads through fastp at Q25 and MiXCR, retaining productive beta sequences. When rows share a CDR3 protein, they turn into one entry using the most common DNA and genes. The V and J calls were not made by the authors but by TCRdb's processing. Here the sample has 90,000 to 120,000 distinct CDR3 sequences; under 15% occur a single time. The ten largest clones take up 39% of the sample.

Trimming takes 6 bases from V and 0 bases from J, and the germline ends sit 12 bases apart. Inclusive of the bounding cysteine and phenylalanine, the CDR3 is 14 residues long. This entry keeps only the CDR3 DNA: 42 bases, framed from base 1. CDR1 and CDR2 (SGHTA, FQGNSA) derive from the germline V gene. The rearranged chain carries TRBV7-2 and TRBJ2-7; no D gene call is confident. The TCR was taken from a man younger than 35 who had mild COVID-19 (a few samples of this study predate the infection). The sample titles of this study are shuffled in the database, so cell type and time point are left out; the donor was told from shared clones. The sequenced sample was PBMCs or a T cell subset sorted from them (not recorded which). The nucleotide sequence is given as TGTGCCAGCAGTTACGCTCCTGGCTCCTACGAGCAGTACTTC. This is translated as CASSYAPGSYEQYF.